This TCR beta chain was sequenced in a study of T cell clonality in common variable immunodeficiency. Broader study findings: Reportedly, TCR beta sequences from common variable immunodeficiency showed fewer deletions and N-nucleotide insertions. T cell subpopulation sequencing would be needed to explain CVID clonality. Compared with healthy controls, CVID subjects showed increased TCRbeta clonality, mostly in about a third.

This clone came up a few times. The antigen is unknown. The read finishes 3 residues shy of the CDR3 end, and the germline J gene is used to complete it. Sequenced by immunoSEQ multiplex PCR; TCRdb stores in-frame clones only, minus some. The sample has about 42,000 clones, none seen only once. There are 14 residues in the CDR3. The junction had 3 bases not matched to a gene; V was cut back by 8 bases and J by 0 bases. CDR1 and CDR2 from the germline V gene are SNHLY and FYNNEI. This receptor was obtained from a human donor with common variable immunodeficiency. The sample taken for sequencing was peripheral blood mononuclear cells. The rearrangement links TRBV2 to TRBJ2-1; 8 bases are shared with TRBD2. CDR3 in amino acids: CASSGTSSYNEQFF. The CDR3 bases that were read are TGTGCCAGCTCCGGGACTAGCTCCTACAATGAG.